Presented here are 15 T cell receptor beta chains from one specimen sequenced in a study of cytomegalovirus exposure and HLA in healthy donors. This PCR relied on a set of 60 Vbeta primers and 13 Jbeta primers. Assay used: immunoSEQ multiplex PCR; TCRdb lists only in-frame clones, some missing. The sample carries about 200,000 clones, 70% to 80% recorded once. The sequenced sample was PBMCs. The receptors originated from a man aged 30 to 39 in good health and CMV-seronegative.

The V call is TRBV7-9, the J call TRBJ1-4, with 7 nucleotides matching TRBD1. J was trimmed by 4 bases and V by 2 bases; bases with no gene match: 4. CDR1 and CDR2 from the germline V gene are SEHNR and FQNEAQ (reference sequence). The CDR3 runs 15 residues. CDR3 loop: CASSLKGQFNEKLFF. In nucleotides, the CDR3 is TGTGCCAGCAGCTTAAAGGGACAGTTTAATGAAAAACTGTTTTTT.

This sequence joins TRBV2 and TRBJ1-4; possibly TRBD1 for D (5 bases). There are 18 residues in the CDR3. The germline V and J ends were trimmed by 4 bases and 6 bases, with 24 bases remaining between them. Germline loops: CDR1 SNHLY, CDR2 FYNNEI. In DNA, the CDR3 is TGTGCCAGCAGTGTCCCACACGCCGGGGCGGGGGGGTATGAAAAACTGTTTTTT. It translates to CASSVPHAGAGGYEKLFF. Together with reference TRBV2 and TRBJ1-4, the CDR3 gives the full variable domain: EPEVTQTPSHQVTQMGQEVILRCVPISNHLYFYWYRQILGQKVEFLVSFYNNEISEKSEIFDDQFSVERPDGSNFTLKIRSTKLEDSAMYFCASSVPHAGAGGYEKLFFGSGTQLSVL.

V and J are TRBV5-1 and TRBJ1-4; D uncertain. Germline CDR1 is SGHRS and CDR2 is YFSETQ. This CDR3 comprises 15 residues. V was cut by 0 bases and J by 4 bases, with 10 bases left in between. CDR3 coding DNA: TGCGCCAGCAGCTTGGCCCCGACGGGTAATGAAAAACTGTTTTTT. Its translation is CASSLAPTGNEKLFF.

The chain carries TRBV19 and TRBJ1-4, with D tentatively TRBD1 (6 bases). This CDR3 spans 15 amino acids. Trimming removed 0 bases at V and 3 bases at J, with 8 bases between. CDR1 and CDR2 from the germline V gene are LNHDA and SQIVND (reference sequence). CDR3 DNA: TGTGCCAGTAGTATAGATAAGGGGGCTAATGAAAAACTGTTTTTT. It specifies CASSIDKGANEKLFF.

This clone was found a few times. A junction end diverges from the germline sequence, so it may reflect a read error. This chain uses TRBV7-7 with TRBJ2-5; 7 bases fit TRBD1. The CDR3 has 12 residues. In germline, CDR1 is SSHAT, CDR2 FNYEAQ (reference sequence). For the CDR3, the DNA is TGTGCTAGCAGCACAGGGGTCGAGACCCAGTACTTC. It specifies CASSTGVETQYF.

The chain employs TRBV6-5 and TRBJ1-5, with D possibly TRBD1 on 5 matching bases. V was pared by 6 bases and J by 7 bases, with 10 bases between. Germline values: CDR1 MNHEY, CDR2 SVGAGI. The CDR3 contains 12 residues. The CDR3 protein is CASRGLGQPQHF. CDR3 DNA: TGTGCCAGCAGGGGACTCGGGCAGCCCCAGCATTTT.

In its sample, this clone was seen once. The chain is built from TRBV7-3 and TRBJ1-2; TRBD1 might be the D (5 bases). From germline, CDR1 is SGHTA and CDR2 FQGTGA. V shed 4 bases and J shed 3 bases, with 15 bases lying between them. The CDR3 runs to 15 residues. CDR3 amino acids: CASSSNGGTHYGYTF. In DNA, the CDR3 is TGTGCCAGCAGCTCAAATGGCGGGACTCACTATGGCTACACCTTC.

This clone appeared a few times. V is TRBV7-9 and J is TRBJ2-1, with D possibly being TRBD2 (6 bases). Germline CDR1 reads SEHNR; CDR2 reads FQNEAQ (reference sequence). CDR3 length: 16 amino acids. Trimming removed 1 base from V and 5 bases from J, with 15 bases in between. CDR3: CASSLDLGGGHNEQFF. CDR3 nucleotide sequence: TGTGCCAGCAGCTTAGATTTGGGGGGAGGACACAATGAGCAGTTCTTC.

DNA for the CDR3: TGTGCCAGCAGTTTTTTCCAGACTAATGAAAAACTGTTTTTT. This codes for CASSFFQTNEKLFF. The V and J genes are TRBV28 and TRBJ1-4, with no clear D. The length of the CDR3 is 14 residues. The V end lost 3 bases, the J end lost 2 bases, and 7 bases lay between the germline ends. Germline V gives CDR1 MDHEN, CDR2 SYDVKM. The full variable domain, its missing parts supplied by reference TRBV28 and TRBJ1-4, is DVKVTQSSRYLVKRTGEKVFLECVQDMDHENMFWYRQDPGLGLRLIYFSYDVKMKEKGDIPEGYSVSREKKERFSLILESASTNQTSMYLCASSFFQTNEKLFFGSGTQLSVL.

In its sample, this clone was seen once. This chain uses TRBV25-1 with TRBJ1-1, with a weak D call TRBD1 (6 bases). The V end lost 4 bases, the J end lost 0 bases, and 9 bases lay between the germline ends. This CDR3 is 14 amino acids long. The germline gives CDR1 MGHDK, CDR2 SYGVNS. The CDR3 spells CASSAWDMNTEAFF. As DNA, the CDR3 is TGTGCCAGCAGTGCGTGGGACATGAACACTGAAGCTTTCTTT.

This chain connects TRBV28 to TRBJ2-2; 7 positions agree with TRBD2. The V gene's germline CDR1 is MDHEN and CDR2 SYDVKM. This CDR3 contains 16 residues. The junction had 9 bases not matched to a gene; V was cut back by 4 bases and J by 4 bases. This chain's CDR3 is CASSSLGGTATGELFF. The CDR3 coding sequence is TGTGCCAGCAGTTCCCTGGGGGGGACCGCCACCGGGGAGCTGTTTTTT.

The chain carries TRBV7-8 and TRBJ2-1; 10 bases agree with TRBD1. With V trimmed by 1 base and J by 3 bases, 3 bases remained unmatched. This CDR3 contains 16 residues. Germline assignment: CDR1 SGHVS and CDR2 FQNEAQ. CDR3 nucleotides: TGTGCCAGCAGCTTAGTCCGGACAGGGGGCTACAATGAGCAGTTCTTC. Its translation is CASSLVRTGGYNEQFF.

This clone was observed a handful of times. The gene calls are TRBV29-1 and TRBJ2-5; D unresolved. Trimming stripped 6 bases from V and 2 bases from J, with 13 bases between. CDR3 size: 13 residues. Germline assignment: CDR1 SQVTM and CDR2 ANQGSEA. CDR3 DNA: TGCAGCGTAGTACCTGTCCAGCAAGAGACCCAGTACTTC. Its protein product is CSVVPVQQETQYF.

This clone showed up just once. DNA of the CDR3: TGCGCCAGCAGCCCGTCACAGGGAAACAATGAGCAGTTCTTC. It specifies CASSPSQGNNEQFF. The genes are TRBV5-1 and TRBJ2-1, with D perhaps matching TRBD1 (6 bases). Between the trimmed V and J ends, which lost 4 bases and 5 bases, there was a span of 13 bases. The CDR3 has 14 residues. Germline lookup yields CDR1 SGHRS and CDR2 YFSETQ.

This chain uses TRBV4-1 with TRBJ2-7, with a possible D match to TRBD1 (7 bases). The CDR3 has 19 amino acids. Germline V gene data show CDR1 as MGHRA and CDR2 as YSYEKL. The V end was cut by 4 bases, the J end by 3 bases, with 28 bases between. CDR3 DNA sequence: TGCGCCAGCAGCCTCAGACAGGGAGGAGGAGGGAGCGGCTTCTACGAGCAGTACTTC. This encodes CASSLRQGGGGSGFYEQYF.